The 32 T cell receptor beta chains presented below share a single source sample, sequenced in a study of T cells expressing NK-cell markers. TCRdb re-called the 5' RACE reads, yielding one record per CDR3 amino acid sequence without DNA. In all, the sample yields more than 90,000 distinct CDR3 sequences. The sample taken for sequencing was blood T cells: a sorted CD56 or NKG2C T cell subset, CD4+ or CD8+ T cells, or bulk PBMC T cells (not recorded which). The source is a woman aged 18-69 years in good health.

The chain uses TRBV10-3 and TRBJ2-1. The CDR3 extends over 14 amino acids. Germline V gene lookup returns CDR1 ENHRY and CDR2 SYGVKD. This CDR3 reads CAIRDSYPYNEQFF.

The chain is built from TRBV6-1 and TRBJ2-2; the D call of TRBD2 rests on TCRdb alone, since no DNA is present to check it. Germline lookup yields CDR1 MNHNS and CDR2 SASEGT. There are 15 residues in the CDR3. CDR3 amino acids: CASSVGLEYAGELFF.

V gene TRBV12-3 or TRBV12-4 combines with J gene TRBJ2-4; TCRdb lists TRBD1, though no DNA is available to test this call. This CDR3 has 15 amino acids. CDR3 in amino acids: CASSPHNQGVNIQYF.

The chain joins TRBV5-6 to TRBJ1-4. Per germline, CDR1 SGHDT and CDR2 YYEEEE. The CDR3 has 15 residues. CDR3 sequence: CASSFQGVPNEKLFF.

V and J are TRBV29-1 and TRBJ2-3; the TRBD2 assignment by TCRdb is unverifiable without DNA. The length of the CDR3 is 12 residues. Germline V CDR1 and CDR2: SQVTM, ANQGSEA. The CDR3 protein is CSVPLGTDTQYF.

The chain joins TRBV27 to TRBJ2-3; checking the TCRdb D call of TRBD1 is not possible without DNA. The CDR3 consists of 15 residues. Per the germline V gene, CDR1 is MNHEY and CDR2 is SMNVEV (reference sequence). The CDR3 reads CASSWTGGAVDTQYF.

This chain joins TRBV13 and TRBJ2-7. There are 13 residues in the CDR3. Germline CDR1 is PRHDT and CDR2 is FYEKMQ (reference sequence). The CDR3 loop reads CASSTDGPYEQYF.

The V call is TRBV6-5, the J call TRBJ2-5; TCRdb picks TRBD1, but there is no DNA to check that call. Germline values: CDR1 MNHEY, CDR2 SVGAGI. The CDR3 is 14 residues long. The CDR3 protein is CASSYVGATETQYF.

This chain links TRBV19 with TRBJ1-1. The CDR3 is made up of 13 amino acids. Germline values: CDR1 LNHDA, CDR2 SQIVND (reference sequence). CDR3 region: CASSIGVFTEAFF.

The genes are TRBV27 and TRBJ2-7; the TRBD2 assignment by TCRdb is unverifiable without DNA. The CDR3 is 15 residues long. Per germline, CDR1 MNHEY and CDR2 SMNVEV (reference sequence). Here the CDR3 reads CASSLSGTPFYEQYF.

The gene calls are TRBV20-1 and TRBJ2-1; TCRdb lists TRBD1, though no DNA is available to test this call. Germline CDR1 and CDR2: DFQATT and SNEGSKA (reference sequence). This CDR3 has 13 amino acids. The CDR3 loop reads CSARGFLGGEQFF.

This chain joins TRBV28 and TRBJ2-5; TCRdb reports TRBD1, a call that lacks DNA to check it against. The CDR3 loop spans 11 amino acids. Germline V gene lookup returns CDR1 MDHEN and CDR2 SYDVKM. This CDR3 reads CASSSDRAFFF.

V usage is TRBV4-3 and J usage is TRBJ2-1; TCRdb's D call of TRBD1 is untestable without DNA. Germline CDR1 LGHNA, CDR2 YSLEER. The length of the CDR3 is 16 residues. CDR3 residues: CASSQDPGGAYNEQFF.

The chain combines TRBV28 with TRBJ1-1; the D gene TCRdb calls, TRBD1, cannot be checked with no DNA. Germline V gene sequence: CDR1 MDHEN, CDR2 SYDVKM. The CDR3 runs 15 residues. The CDR3 loop is CASRSRGGMDTEAFF.

The chain links TRBV19 to TRBJ1-2; TCRdb designates TRBD1, a call that cannot be tested without DNA. The CDR3 is 13 amino acids. Per germline, CDR1 LNHDA and CDR2 SQIVND (reference sequence). CDR3 protein: CASSIAGNYGYTF.

This sequence joins TRBV7-9 and TRBJ2-5; TCRdb's D call of TRBD2 is untestable without DNA. Germline V lookup: CDR1 SEHNR, CDR2 FQNEAQ (reference sequence). This CDR3 has 16 amino acids. The CDR3 sequence: CASSLVRAVRQETQYF. Full variable domain (rest looked up from reference TRBV7-9 and TRBJ2-5): DTGVSQNPRHKITKRGQNVTFRCDPISEHNRLYWYRQTLGQGPEFLTYFQNEAQLEKSRLLSDRFSAERPKGSFSTLEIQRTEQGDSAMYLCASSLVRAVRQETQYFGPGTRLLVL.

The genes are TRBV4-3 and TRBJ1-5; TCRdb's assignment of TRBD1 cannot be checked, as there is no DNA. The CDR3 spans 14 residues. Germline CDR1 and CDR2: LGHNA and YSLEER. The CDR3 is CASSPGQGALSQHF.

This sequence joins TRBV13 and TRBJ2-3. Per the germline V gene, CDR1 is PRHDT and CDR2 is FYEKMQ (reference sequence). This CDR3 has 12 residues. CDR3 protein: CASSLVEDTQYF.

This chain links TRBV7-2 with TRBJ2-1; the D gene TCRdb calls, TRBD2, cannot be checked with no DNA. The CDR3 extends over 17 amino acids. Germline loops: CDR1 SGHTA, CDR2 FQGNSA. The CDR3 here is CASSLLAVTSGTNEQFF.

The chain recombines TRBV20-1 with TRBJ2-1; TCRdb's D call, TRBD2, is unchecked because there is no DNA. Germline V gene data show CDR1 as DFQATT and CDR2 as SNEGSKA (reference sequence). The CDR3 is 17 residues long. CDR3 sequence reads: CSARTSGGERSYNEQFF.

The chain joins TRBV20-1 to TRBJ2-1; as DNA is missing, the TRBD2 call by TCRdb cannot be tested. The CDR3 totals 16 residues. Germline CDR1 and CDR2: DFQATT and SNEGSKA (reference sequence). CDR3 amino acids: CSALDGAGGSYNEQFF.

The V gene is TRBV12-3 or TRBV12-4, the J gene TRBJ2-1; the TRBD1 assignment by TCRdb is unverifiable without DNA. CDR3 length: 13 residues. CDR3 residues: CASSPLPGNEQFF.

The gene calls are TRBV25-1 and TRBJ1-1; TCRdb's D call, TRBD1, is unchecked because there is no DNA. This CDR3 has 13 residues. The V gene's germline CDR1 is MGHDK and CDR2 SYGVNS. The CDR3 reads CASSESPYREAFF.

The J gene is TRBJ2-3, the V gene TRBV6-4; TCRdb picks TRBD2, but there is no DNA to check that call. The CDR3 contains 14 residues. Germline CDR1 MRHNA, CDR2 SNTAGT. CDR3 sequence: CASSVAGGPDTQYF.

The chain carries TRBV29-1 and TRBJ2-1; TCRdb picks TRBD2, but there is no DNA to check that call. Germline-derived CDR1 and CDR2 are SQVTM and ANQGSEA. The CDR3 is 15 residues long. This chain's CDR3 is CSVGAGPPSYNEQFF.

The genes are TRBV7-9 and TRBJ2-3; TCRdb calls TRBD1, which cannot be checked without DNA. This CDR3 has 17 residues. The germline V gene has CDR1 SEHNR and CDR2 FQNEAQ (reference sequence). CDR3 sequence reads: CASRSGRGGRGTDTQYF. The variable domain in full, with the rest retrieved from reference TRBV7-9 and TRBJ2-3, is DTGVSQNPRHKITKRGQNVTFRCDPISEHNRLYWYRQTLGQGPEFLTYFQNEAQLEKSRLLSDRFSAERPKGSFSTLEIQRTEQGDSAMYLCASRSGRGGRGTDTQYFGPGTRLTVL.

The chain employs TRBV19 and TRBJ2-1; TCRdb picks TRBD2, but there is no DNA to check that call. The CDR3 is 18 amino acids. Germline lookup yields CDR1 LNHDA and CDR2 SQIVND (reference sequence). The CDR3 is CASSISSGRAGPYNEQFF.

The rearrangement links TRBV25-1 to TRBJ2-6. Per the germline V gene, CDR1 is MGHDK and CDR2 is SYGVNS. CDR3 length equals 16 residues. The CDR3: CASSRSGISGANVLTF.

The chain has TRBV12-3 or TRBV12-4 and TRBJ2-1; the D gene TCRdb calls, TRBD1, cannot be checked with no DNA. The CDR3 loop spans 12 amino acids. The CDR3 protein is CASSTGSNEQFF.

The CDR3 spells CSANSLGTVDTQYF. V usage is TRBV20-1 and J usage is TRBJ2-3. Germline V CDR1 and CDR2: DFQATT, SNEGSKA (reference sequence). The CDR3 is made up of 14 amino acids.

The chain joins TRBV7-8 to TRBJ2-5. The germline V gene encodes CDR1 SGHVS and CDR2 FQNEAQ. The CDR3 is 15 residues long. CDR3: CASSLPPWDQETQYF. Combining the CDR3 with reference TRBV7-8 and TRBJ2-5 gives the whole variable domain GAGVSQSPRYKVAKRGQDVALRCDPISGHVSLFWYQQALGQGPEFLTYFQNEAQLDKSGLPSDRFFAERPEGSVSTLKIQRTQQEDSAVYLCASSLPPWDQETQYFGPGTRLLVL.

The chain recombines TRBV29-1 with TRBJ2-3; TCRdb's assignment of TRBD2 cannot be checked, as there is no DNA. The CDR3 runs to 14 residues. Germline V gene lookup returns CDR1 SQVTM and CDR2 ANQGSEA. CDR3 loop: CSVSSGASTDTQYF.